One sample yielded the 27 T cell receptor beta chains listed below, sequenced in a study of control samples from healthy donors and cancer patients. Assay: immunoSEQ multiplex PCR; the TCRdb copy retains only in-frame clones and omits some. The repertoire holds approximately 120,000 clones, with 90% as singletons. The material sequenced was blood. These receptors originate from a human donor in good health. The donor label of this sample is uncertain.

V usage is TRBV28 and J usage is TRBJ2-7; 8 bases agree with TRBD2. There are 15 residues in the CDR3. V shed 7 bases and J 1 base; nucleotides not matched to a gene: 9. Per the germline V gene, CDR1 is MDHEN and CDR2 is SYDVKM. The CDR3 DNA follows: TGTGCCAGCAAATCTGGGGCGGGGGGTTCCTACGAGCAGTACTTC. This translates into CASKSGAGGSYEQYF.

V gene TRBV10-3 combines with J gene TRBJ1-2; TRBD1 agrees at 8 bases. The CDR3 is 15 residues long. The germline V gene has CDR1 ENHRY and CDR2 SYGVKD. The V gene end was trimmed by 5 bases and the J gene end by 4 bases; junction bases not matched to a gene: 9. In nucleotides, the CDR3 is TGTGCCATCAGTTTGGACAGGGTTTCCCTCTATGGCTACACCTTC. Protein product: CAISLDRVSLYGYTF.

The V gene is TRBV7-9, the J gene TRBJ1-1; TRBD1 is a possible D gene (6 bases). The CDR3 has 13 residues. V was pared by 5 bases and J by 3 bases, with 10 bases between. Germline V CDR1 and CDR2: SEHNR, FQNEAQ (reference sequence). The DNA for the CDR3 is TGTGCCAGCAGCCGACAGGACTACACTGAAGCTTTCTTT. Translation gives CASSRQDYTEAFF. The full variable domain, in which reference TRBV7-9 and TRBJ1-1 provide the parts outside the CDR3, is DTGVSQNPRHKITKRGQNVTFRCDPISEHNRLYWYRQTLGQGPEFLTYFQNEAQLEKSRLLSDRFSAERPKGSFSTLEIQRTEQGDSAMYLCASSRQDYTEAFFGQGTRLTVV.

In the case of this clone: This sample also contains other DNA sequences that code for the same CDR3. Written as DNA, the CDR3 is TGCGCCAGCAGCTTGGGTTTAGGAGAGACCCAGTACTTC. Translation: CASSLGLGETQYF. The chain has TRBV5-1 and TRBJ2-5; D remains ambiguous. The V end was cut by 0 bases, the J end by 4 bases, with 7 bases between. The CDR3 is 13 amino acids. Germline values: CDR1 SGHRS, CDR2 YFSETQ.

This clone was seen once. This chain uses TRBV25-1 with TRBJ2-7; 7 nucleotides match TRBD1. CDR1 and CDR2 (germline): MGHDK, SYGVNS. Trimming took 3 bases from V and 6 from J; bases not matched to a gene: 8. The CDR3 is 14 residues long. CDR3 DNA sequence: TGTGCCAGCAGTGACCGGGACAGAGGACTCGAGCAGTACTTC. It is translated as CASSDRDRGLEQYF.

The gene calls are TRBV28 and TRBJ1-1; no definite D call. The CDR3 is 11 amino acids. Germline V lookup: CDR1 MDHEN, CDR2 SYDVKM. V was shortened by 7 bases and J by 1 base, with 4 bases between the two germline ends. The CDR3 DNA reads as TGTGCCAGCATCGGGAACACTGAAGCTTTCTTT. Translated: CASIGNTEAFF.

This clone was counted a few times. This chain uses TRBV6-5 with TRBJ1-3; D remains ambiguous. The CDR3 consists of 16 residues. Trimming removed 2 bases at V and 0 bases at J, with 11 bases between. The germline V gene encodes CDR1 MNHEY and CDR2 SVGAGI. The CDR3 is CASSYQQPHSGNTIYF. The CDR3 DNA follows: TGTGCCAGCAGTTACCAACAGCCCCACTCTGGAAACACCATATATTTT.

The V and J genes are TRBV5-1 and TRBJ1-3; D is undetermined. The V end lost 0 bases, the J end lost 8 bases, and 9 bases lay between the germline ends. The CDR3 is made up of 13 amino acids. Germline V gene sequence: CDR1 SGHRS, CDR2 YFSETQ. Here the CDR3 reads CASSLGREDTIYF. CDR3 bases: TGCGCCAGCAGCTTGGGCCGGGAGGACACCATATATTTT.

The rearrangement uses TRBV7-8 and TRBJ2-7; D might be TRBD2 (6 bases). The CDR3 contains 14 residues. Germline CDR1 and CDR2: SGHVS and FQNEAQ. V was pared by 0 bases and J by 6 bases, with 12 bases between. CDR3 protein: CASSLARRGVEQYF. For the CDR3, the DNA is TGTGCCAGCAGCTTAGCGAGGAGGGGCGTCGAGCAGTACTTC.

With respect to this clone: The junction departs from germline at one end; a sequencing error may be responsible. The chain couples TRBV2 to TRBJ1-2; no definite D call. Germline V CDR1 and CDR2: SNHLY, FYNNEI. The CDR3 length is 15 residues. In DNA form, the CDR3 reads TGTGCCAGCAGTAAAGCGGAGACCTCTAACTATGGCTACACCTTC. Amino acids: CASSKAETSNYGYTF.

This chain uses TRBV2 with TRBJ1-5; 7 bases match TRBD1. Germline values: CDR1 SNHLY, CDR2 FYNNEI. The CDR3 covers 15 residues. V shed 5 bases, J shed 3 bases, and the junction held 7 bases outside the gene matches. The CDR3 is CASSTQGQVNQPQHF. CDR3 in DNA: TGTGCCAGCAGTACCCAAGGACAGGTCAATCAGCCCCAGCATTTT.

V gene TRBV7-9 combines with J gene TRBJ2-1; D remains unclear. V lost 1 base and J lost 9, with 13 bases in between. CDR1 SEHNR and CDR2 FQNEAQ come from the germline V gene (reference sequence). CDR3 length equals 14 residues. The CDR3 protein is CASSLVISQAEQFF. CDR3 DNA sequence: TGTGCCAGCAGCTTAGTTATTAGCCAGGCTGAGCAGTTCTTC. Complete variable domain (other parts from reference TRBV7-9 and TRBJ2-1): DTGVSQNPRHKITKRGQNVTFRCDPISEHNRLYWYRQTLGQGPEFLTYFQNEAQLEKSRLLSDRFSAERPKGSFSTLEIQRTEQGDSAMYLCASSLVISQAEQFFGPGTRLTVL.

The chain links TRBV28 to TRBJ1-3; D is possibly TRBD1 (5 bases). Per germline, CDR1 MDHEN and CDR2 SYDVKM. V dropped 5 bases and J dropped 3 bases, with 14 bases sitting between them. This CDR3 is 15 amino acids long. The chain's CDR3 is CASSPRGAVGNTIYF. CDR3 coding DNA: TGTGCCAGCAGTCCACGCGGGGCAGTTGGAAACACCATATATTTT.

V gene TRBV19 combines with J gene TRBJ2-3, with 15 bases lining up with TRBD2. CDR3 size: 18 residues. V shed 5 bases, J shed 1 base, and the junction held 7 bases outside the gene matches. CDR1 and CDR2 from the germline V gene are LNHDA and SQIVND (reference sequence). The CDR3 region has the DNA TGTGCCAGTAGTGCAGGACTAGCGGGGGGGCAAGGCACAGATACGCAGTATTTT. This translates into CASSAGLAGGQGTDTQYF.

The chain combines TRBV21-1 with TRBJ1-5; TRBD1 is the table's D call and was not checked against the DNA. TRBV21-1 is tagged as a pseudogene. The length of the CDR3 is 12 residues. CDR3 protein: CASSKGAQPQHF. CDR3 sequence (DNA): TGTGCCAGCAGCAAAGGGGCCCAGCCCCAGCATTTT.

The chain employs TRBV19 and TRBJ1-1; no reliable D call. Between the trimmed V and J ends, which lost 6 bases and 11 bases, there was a span of 10 bases. The CDR3 sequence is 10 residues long. Germline values: CDR1 LNHDA, CDR2 SQIVND (reference sequence). The DNA for the CDR3 is TGTGCCAGTAGGACGGATCGGGCTTTCTTT. Translating it yields CASRTDRAFF.

The chain joins TRBV29-1 to TRBJ1-1; possibly TRBD1 for D (6 bases). The ends were cut back, 3 bases at V and 4 bases at J, with 6 bases in the middle. This CDR3 is 11 amino acids long. Germline lookup yields CDR1 SQVTM and CDR2 ANQGSEA. The CDR3 protein is CSVEDSTEAFF. DNA for the CDR3: TGCAGCGTTGAGGACAGCACTGAAGCTTTCTTT.

This chain's CDR3 is CASRTGVLGNQPQHF. In nucleotides, the CDR3 is TGTGCCAGTAGAACAGGGGTACTGGGCAATCAGCCCCAGCATTTT. The chain combines TRBV19 with TRBJ1-5, with 7 bases identical to TRBD1. The J segment lost 2 bases and the V segment lost 6 bases, leaving 7 bases of the junction unmatched. The germline V gene encodes CDR1 LNHDA and CDR2 SQIVND (reference sequence). This CDR3 is built from 15 residues.

The rearrangement links TRBV6-5 to TRBJ1-3, with TRBD1 matching 10 bases. Germline values: CDR1 MNHEY, CDR2 SVGAGI. The CDR3 length is 15 residues. J was trimmed by 0 bases and V by 6 bases; bases with no gene match: 2. The CDR3 region has the DNA TGTGCCAGCAGGACAGGGGGCAGCTCTGGAAACACCATATATTTT. Translating gives CASRTGGSSGNTIYF.

This chain connects TRBV25-1 to TRBJ1-4; TRBD1 matches at 7 bases. With 3 bases clipped from V and 8 bases from J, the junction kept 9 bases outside the gene matches. Germline CDR1 and CDR2: MGHDK and SYGVNS. CDR3 length equals 15 residues. CDR3 coding DNA: TGTGCCAGCAGTGATGGGCTTCAGGGGGACGAAAAACTGTTTTTT. Its translation: CASSDGLQGDEKLFF.

The chain is built from TRBV6-5 and TRBJ2-2; D remains unclear. Trimming stripped 10 bases from V and 2 bases from J, with 14 bases between. The CDR3 has 14 residues. Germline loops: CDR1 MNHEY, CDR2 SVGAGI. The CDR3 DNA is TGTGCCACGGACGTGCTGATTAACACCGGGGAGCTGTTTTTT. Translation: CATDVLINTGELFF.

For the CDR3, the DNA is TGTGCCAGCAGACCGGGGGGCAACACAGATACGCAGTATTTT. It specifies CASRPGGNTDTQYF. The chain couples TRBV6-5 to TRBJ2-3, with D perhaps TRBD2 (7 bases). The V end was cut by 6 bases, the J end by 2 bases, with 12 bases between. This CDR3 has 14 residues. CDR1 is MNHEY, CDR2 SVGAGI, per germline.

V and J are TRBV28 and TRBJ1-1; the D gene is possibly TRBD1 (5 bases). Germline V lookup: CDR1 MDHEN, CDR2 SYDVKM. CDR3 length: 12 residues. Deletions cut 10 bases from V and 6 bases from J, with 15 bases between. CDR3: CATNLGQPEAFF. Written as DNA, the CDR3 is TGTGCCACTAACCTGGGGCAGCCTGAAGCTTTCTTT.

This clone came up once. The V and J genes are TRBV27 and TRBJ2-1, with 8 nucleotides matching TRBD1. V was pared by 4 bases and J by 7 bases, with 6 bases of the junction left unmatched. Germline CDR1 MNHEY, CDR2 SMNVEV (reference sequence). CDR3 length equals 14 residues. CDR3 DNA: TGTGCCAGCAGTTCCGACAGGGGTTGGAATGAGCAGTTCTTC. Residues: CASSSDRGWNEQFF.

The V and J genes are TRBV28 and TRBJ2-7; 12 positions match TRBD2. V trimming: 9 bases; J trimming: 6 bases; junction bases outside the gene matches: 12. CDR1 MDHEN and CDR2 SYDVKM come from the germline V gene. The CDR3 is made up of 15 amino acids. CDR3 sequence reads: CASLQPGLAGLEQYF. The DNA of the CDR3 is TGTGCCAGTTTACAACCGGGACTAGCGGGTCTCGAGCAGTACTTC.

The genes are TRBV25-1 and TRBJ2-1; D remains unclear. CDR3 size: 17 residues. Germline V gives CDR1 MGHDK, CDR2 SYGVNS. The V gene lost 3 bases and the J gene lost 3 bases, with 18 bases spanning the gap. Here the CDR3 reads CASSDTTRIGVYNEQFF. In DNA form, the CDR3 reads TGTGCCAGCAGTGATACAACCCGAATCGGCGTCTACAATGAGCAGTTCTTC.

The chain recombines TRBV6-6 with TRBJ1-1, with 10 positions matching TRBD1. The CDR3 has 16 amino acids. J lost 4 bases, V lost 0 bases, and 5 bases had no gene match. The germline CDR1 and CDR2 sequences are MNHNY and SVGAGI (reference sequence). The CDR3 loop reads CASSYSMGQGLTEAFF. The CDR3 region has the DNA TGTGCCAGCAGTTACTCTATGGGACAGGGGCTCACTGAAGCTTTCTTT.